The 17 T cell receptor beta chains presented below share a single source sample, sequenced in a study of blood T cells in healthy people across ages. PCR was performed a second time for about 7 to 11 cycles using a sample-barcoded 5' primer and a J-beta primer mix. TCRdb independently ran MiXCR on the 5' RACE reads; one entry per CDR3 protein. Found here are approximately 1,000,000 distinct CDR3 sequences, about two fifths of them singletons; the top ten hold about an eighth. Sequenced: blood. These receptors were taken from a man between 18 and 29 years old in good health.

The rearrangement uses TRBV15 and TRBJ1-2; tentative D call: TRBD1 (5 bases). This CDR3 comprises 19 residues. V lost 4 bases and J lost 7, with 31 bases in between. Germline CDR1 is LNHNV and CDR2 is YYDKDF (reference sequence). CDR3 sequence (DNA): TGTGCCACCAGCAAAGATAAGAGGAGCGGAGGACAAGGCCTACGTGGCTACACCTTC. Its translation is CATSKDKRSGGQGLRGYTF.

This clonotype showed up just a few times. The chain carries TRBV27 and TRBJ1-2; possible D gene TRBD1, 6 bases. Germline-derived CDR1 and CDR2 are MNHEY and SMNVEV (reference sequence). V was shortened by 5 bases and J by 3 bases, with 13 bases between the two germline ends. CDR3 length: 14 residues. In nucleotides, the CDR3 is TGTGCCAGCAGTATCTCGACAGGATACTATGGCTACACCTTC. Its protein is CASSISTGYYGYTF.

In this sample, this clonotype turned up a few times. The chain uses TRBV9 and TRBJ1-3, with 9 nucleotides matching TRBD1. From germline, CDR1 is SGDLS and CDR2 YYNGEE. V shed 3 bases, J shed 0 bases, and the junction held 1 base outside the gene matches. The CDR3 runs to 15 residues. CDR3 loop: CASSEGQGSGNTIYF. DNA for the CDR3: TGTGCCAGCAGCGAGGGACAGGGCTCTGGAAACACCATATATTTT.

This clonotype was found a few times. The chain uses TRBV20-1 and TRBJ2-1, with 12 bases identical to TRBD2. The CDR3 loop spans 15 amino acids. The V segment lost 2 bases and the J segment 6 bases; nucleotides outside the gene matches: 5. From germline, CDR1 is DFQATT and CDR2 SNEGSKA (reference sequence). The DNA for the CDR3 is TGCAGTGCTAGAAGTGCTAGCGGGGGGGGCAATGAGCAGTTCTTC. Its protein is CSARSASGGGNEQFF.

This clonotype was detected a few times. The V call is TRBV5-8, the J call TRBJ2-7, with D perhaps matching TRBD1 (5 bases). From germline, CDR1 is SGHTS and CDR2 YDEGEE. CDR3 length equals 15 residues. The V end was cut by 1 base, the J end by 5 bases, with 16 bases between. In nucleotides, the CDR3 is TGTGCCAGCAGCTTGTATATTCAGGGTTATGACGAGCAGTACTTC. Translating gives CASSLYIQGYDEQYF.

The genes are TRBV25-1 and TRBJ1-2; tentatively, D is TRBD1 (6 bases). This CDR3 has 16 amino acids. The V gene lost 0 bases and the J gene lost 3 bases, with 14 bases spanning the gap. The germline V gene encodes CDR1 MGHDK and CDR2 SYGVNS. CDR3 nucleotides: TGTGCCAGCAGTGAATATATTCTTGGGGGCGACTATGGCTACACCTTC. The encoded protein is CASSEYILGGDYGYTF.

The chain couples TRBV12-3 or TRBV12-4 to TRBJ2-3, with D uncertain. Trimming took off 2 bases at V and 1 base at J, with 13 bases between the two ends. This CDR3 region has 16 residues. The CDR3 bases are TGTGCCAGCAGTTTACAGCTGGCCTCTGGCACAGATACGCAGTATTTT. Translated, it gives CASSLQLASGTDTQYF.

This clonotype appeared a few times. The chain employs TRBV6-5 and TRBJ1-5, with 7 positions matching TRBD1. Germline V gene sequence: CDR1 MNHEY, CDR2 SVGAGI. The CDR3 sequence is 14 residues long. The V segment lost 6 bases and the J segment 4 bases; nucleotides outside the gene matches: 6. This CDR3 is CASRTGFGNQPQHF. CDR3 sequence (DNA): TGTGCCAGCAGGACAGGGTTTGGTAATCAGCCCCAGCATTTT.

Details on this clonotype: Being one base from a much bigger clone, this may be a read error. The rearrangement links TRBV10-3 to TRBJ1-2; D is possibly TRBD1 (5 bases). The germline V gene encodes CDR1 ENHRY and CDR2 SYGVKD. Between the trimmed V and J ends, which lost 6 bases and 2 bases, there was a span of 13 bases. The CDR3 totals 14 residues. CDR3 in DNA: TGTGCCATCAGGGGCCCCGGGGGAAACTATGGCTACACCTTC. Translating gives CAIRGPGGNYGYTF.

This clonotype showed up just a few times. This chain uses TRBV20-1 with TRBJ1-2; unclear D gene. Trimming stripped 6 bases from V and 0 bases from J, with 20 bases between. CDR1 and CDR2 from the germline V gene are DFQATT and SNEGSKA (reference sequence). CDR3 length equals 16 residues. CDR3 in amino acids: CSASLSLVEANYGYTF. CDR3 nucleotides: TGCAGTGCCAGCCTTTCCCTGGTTGAAGCTAACTATGGCTACACCTTC.

This clonotype was observed a handful of times. The chain employs TRBV12-3 or TRBV12-4 and TRBJ1-5; weak D call: TRBD1 (5 bases). Trimming stripped 1 base from V and 0 bases from J, with 10 bases between. The CDR3 contains 16 residues. CDR3 DNA sequence: TGTGCCAGCAGTTTAGGGTCCAGGGATAGCAATCAGCCCCAGCATTTT. Its protein product is CASSLGSRDSNQPQHF.

V usage is TRBV4-3 and J usage is TRBJ2-1, with no clear D. The CDR3 spans 15 residues. V lost 0 bases, J lost 4 bases, and 10 bases lay in between. The germline gives CDR1 LGHNA, CDR2 YSLEER. CDR3 in DNA: TGCGCCAGCAGCCAAGATCCGGGCGAGTACAATGAGCAGTTCTTC. Residues: CASSQDPGEYNEQFF.

This chain uses TRBV28 with TRBJ2-5; 9 bases fit TRBD1. The V gene's germline CDR1 is MDHEN and CDR2 SYDVKM. V lost 3 bases to trimming and J lost 5 bases; unmatched junction nucleotides: 13. The CDR3 totals 17 residues. CDR3 nucleotides: TGTGCCAGCAGTTTCCTACCCCACGGGACAGGGCGGGAGACCCAGTACTTC. This sequence encodes CASSFLPHGTGRETQYF.

The table lists this clonotype with a few counts. The chain recombines TRBV5-1 with TRBJ1-1, with D hard to call. V lost 1 base, J lost 5 bases, and 12 bases lay in between. Germline-derived CDR1 and CDR2 are SGHRS and YFSETQ. CDR3 length: 14 residues. The CDR3 region is CASSLKVGGTEAFF. The CDR3 DNA sequence: TGCGCCAGCAGCTTGAAAGTGGGTGGAACTGAAGCTTTCTTT.

The chain joins TRBV4-1 to TRBJ1-1; D call uncertain. Trimming removed 3 bases from V and 8 bases from J, with 16 bases in between. The CDR3 contains 14 residues. Germline V gives CDR1 MGHRA, CDR2 YSYEKL. CDR3 nucleotide sequence: TGCGCCAGCAGCCACCCGGTGGGTCCAGGCGAAGCTTTCTTT. It specifies CASSHPVGPGEAFF.

This clonotype appeared a single time. This chain links TRBV10-3 with TRBJ1-6; D not certain. V was cut by 7 bases and J by 9 bases, with 13 bases left in between. The CDR3 is made up of 13 amino acids. Germline V gene lookup returns CDR1 ENHRY and CDR2 SYGVKD. CDR3 in amino acids: CAITERVSSPLHF. Here the CDR3 DNA reads TGTGCCATCACCGAAAGGGTGAGTTCACCCCTCCACTTT.

This clonotype was counted between two and nine times. The chain combines TRBV20-1 with TRBJ1-6; TRBD1 matches 7 bases. The germline CDR1 and CDR2 sequences are DFQATT and SNEGSKA (reference sequence). V lost 6 bases and J lost 6; bases outside the gene matches: 11. This CDR3 contains 15 residues. The CDR3, as DNA: TGCAGTGCCCAGACAGGGCCTCGCCTTAATTCACCCCTCCACTTT. It specifies CSAQTGPRLNSPLHF.